This T cell receptor beta chain was sequenced during a study of control samples from healthy donors and cancer patients. Produced via immunoSEQ multiplex PCR; TCRdb's table is partial and in-frame only. The sample holds under 70,000 clones, roughly 95% seen once. The sample holds one count of this clone. From germline, CDR1 is MDHEN and CDR2 SYDVKM. The CDR3 sequence is 15 residues long. Trimming removed 6 bases from V and 7 bases from J, with 19 bases in between. The chain couples TRBV28 to TRBJ1-5; D perhaps matches TRBD1 (6 bases). The TCR comes from a woman between 18 and 30 years old in good health. Sequencing was carried out using blood. The CDR3 loop is CASRIPQGNGQPQHF. CDR3 DNA sequence: TGTGCCAGCAGAATCCCCCAGGGGAACGGGCAGCCCCAGCATTTT. The whole variable domain, filled in from reference TRBV28 and TRBJ1-5, reads DVKVTQSSRYLVKRTGEKVFLECVQDMDHENMFWYRQDPGLGLRLIYFSYDVKMKEKGDIPEGYSVSREKKERFSLILESASTNQTSMYLCASRIPQGNGQPQHFGDGTRLSIL.